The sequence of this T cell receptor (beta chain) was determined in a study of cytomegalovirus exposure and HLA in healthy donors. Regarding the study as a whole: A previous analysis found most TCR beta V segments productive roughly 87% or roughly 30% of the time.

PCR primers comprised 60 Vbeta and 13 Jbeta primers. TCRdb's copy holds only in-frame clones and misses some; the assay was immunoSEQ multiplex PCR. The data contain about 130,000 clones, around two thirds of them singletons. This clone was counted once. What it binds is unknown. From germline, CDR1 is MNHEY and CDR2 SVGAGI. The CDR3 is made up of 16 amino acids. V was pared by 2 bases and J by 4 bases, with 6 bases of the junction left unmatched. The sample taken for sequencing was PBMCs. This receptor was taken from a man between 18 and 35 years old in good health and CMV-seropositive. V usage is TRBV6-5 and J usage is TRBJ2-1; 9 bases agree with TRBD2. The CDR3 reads CASSYRTSVTYNEQFF. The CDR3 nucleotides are TGTGCCAGCAGTTACAGGACTAGCGTTACATACAATGAGCAGTTCTTC.